What follows are 17 T cell receptor beta chains derived from one specimen sequenced in a study of shared clonotypes between healthy human individuals. Using immunoSEQ multiplex PCR, the repertoire was profiled, and TCRdb retains in-frame clones only, with some absent. The table records 2 million to 2.5 million clones, around 92% of them present only once. The material sequenced was naive CD4+ T cells from PBMCs. The subset denotes: CD45RA+ positively selected. These receptors were taken from a man aged 18-30 years in good health. Some clones in this sample may be carry-over from other donors' samples.

As concerns this clone: Other nucleotide sequences in the sample specify the same CDR3. The chain carries TRBV7-9 and TRBJ2-3; no firm D call. The CDR3 length is 14 residues. The V gene lost 2 bases and the J gene lost 0 bases, with 6 bases spanning the gap. In germline, CDR1 is SEHNR, CDR2 FQNEAQ (reference sequence). Here the CDR3 DNA reads TGTGCCAGCAGCTTATCCGGGAGCACAGATACGCAGTATTTT. Translated, it gives CASSLSGSTDTQYF.

The CDR3 DNA follows: TGTGCCAGTAGTTTCTGGACAGATGGCTACACCTTC. The encoded protein is CASSFWTDGYTF. J is TRBJ1-2 and V is TRBV19; tentative D call: TRBD1 (6 bases). The CDR3 loop spans 12 amino acids. Trimming left V 5 bases short and J 6 bases short, with 10 bases between. Per the germline V gene, CDR1 is LNHDA and CDR2 is SQIVND (reference sequence).

The rearrangement links TRBV6-6 to TRBJ2-7, with D possibly being TRBD2 (6 bases). Between the trimmed V and J ends, which lost 0 bases and 9 bases, there was a span of 12 bases. CDR3 length: 13 amino acids. Germline V CDR1 and CDR2: MNHNY, SVGAGI (reference sequence). This chain's CDR3 is CASSYSGREAQYF. Written as DNA, the CDR3 is TGTGCCAGCAGTTACTCGGGGCGGGAAGCGCAGTACTTC.

The chain recombines TRBV6-4 with TRBJ2-3; 9 bases fit TRBD2. The germline V gene has CDR1 MRHNA and CDR2 SNTAGT. The CDR3 length is 15 residues. Germline trimming cut 0 bases from V and 6 bases from J; bases unmatched to any gene: 4. Here the CDR3 reads CASSDSASGKDTQYF. The CDR3 DNA reads TGTGCCAGCAGTGACTCGGCTAGCGGGAAGGATACGCAGTATTTT.

The genes are TRBV7-3 and TRBJ2-1, with D possibly matching TRBD2 (7 bases). This CDR3 is built from 17 residues. Germline values: CDR1 SGHTA, CDR2 FQGTGA. The V end was cut by 5 bases, the J end by 8 bases, with 25 bases between. The CDR3 protein is CASSPLTVRGAFDEQFF. CDR3 sequence (DNA): TGTGCCAGCAGCCCATTAACCGTCCGGGGGGCTTTCGATGAGCAGTTCTTC.

The chain employs TRBV18 and TRBJ2-5, with D possibly being TRBD2 (5 bases). The CDR3 consists of 13 residues. Trimming removed 6 bases at V and 5 bases at J, with 13 bases between. From germline, CDR1 is KGHSH and CDR2 LQKENI. CDR3 in amino acids: CASSLDYMETQYF. The CDR3 nucleotides are TGTGCCAGCTCTCTCGACTATATGGAGACCCAGTACTTC.

The J gene is TRBJ1-1, the V gene TRBV5-8, with D uncertain. V was trimmed by 4 bases and J by 1 base, leaving 5 bases between them. The CDR3 spans 12 residues. Germline V gene lookup returns CDR1 SGHTS and CDR2 YDEGEE. CDR3 region: CASSRRNTEAFF. CDR3 sequence (DNA): TGTGCCAGCAGCCGCAGGAACACTGAAGCTTTCTTT.

The V and J genes are TRBV4-2 and TRBJ1-2, with TRBD1 matching over 9 bases. The germline gives CDR1 LGHNA, CDR2 YNFKEQ. The CDR3 sequence is 14 residues long. Trimming cost V 4 bases and J 6 bases; bases outside gene matches: 6. The CDR3 DNA follows: TGTGCCAGCAGCCGTCGGGACAGGGTAGATGGCTACACCTTC. This encodes CASSRRDRVDGYTF.

The chain recombines TRBV6-6 with TRBJ2-5; D gene unclear. V was shortened by 6 bases and J by 5 bases, with 7 bases between the two germline ends. Per germline, CDR1 MNHNY and CDR2 SVGAGI (reference sequence). The CDR3 consists of 11 residues. The CDR3 DNA reads as TGTGCCAGCAGAACCTGGGAGACCCAGTACTTC. Its protein product is CASRTWETQYF.

This chain links TRBV27 with TRBJ2-1, with 8 positions matching TRBD2. J lost 7 bases, V lost 9 bases, and 14 bases had no gene match. This CDR3 comprises 15 residues. Germline V gene lookup returns CDR1 MNHEY and CDR2 SMNVEV (reference sequence). CDR3 loop: CASQTAASGSNEQFF. In DNA form, the CDR3 reads TGTGCCAGTCAAACCGCGGCTAGCGGGTCGAATGAGCAGTTCTTC.

V usage is TRBV4-1 and J usage is TRBJ2-5; a possible D gene is TRBD1 (6 bases). The V gene's germline CDR1 is MGHRA and CDR2 YSYEKL. Trimming left V 1 base short and J 5 bases short, with 23 bases between. This CDR3 has 18 residues. CDR3 in DNA: TGCGCCAGCAGCCAAGTAGGGGTTGGGGACACGACCGAGGAGACCCAGTACTTC. It specifies CASSQVGVGDTTEETQYF.

The CDR3 nucleotides are TGTGCCAGCACTCTCGATGTACTCTCTGGAAACACCATATATTTT. Its translation is CASTLDVLSGNTIYF. V gene TRBV2 combines with J gene TRBJ1-3; D unresolved. Germline V gene sequence: CDR1 SNHLY, CDR2 FYNNEI. The V and J ends lost 7 bases and 0 bases respectively, with 13 bases between them. The CDR3 runs to 15 residues.

V and J are TRBV13 and TRBJ2-5; D might be TRBD1 (6 bases). CDR3 size: 14 residues. Germline CDR1 reads PRHDT; CDR2 reads FYEKMQ (reference sequence). Trimming took 6 bases from V and 0 from J, leaving 11 bases between them. In DNA form, the CDR3 reads TGTGCCAGCAGACCCGGGACAAACCAAGAGACCCAGTACTTC. Translated, it gives CASRPGTNQETQYF.

The J gene is TRBJ1-5, the V gene TRBV6-6; the match to TRBD1 covers 8 bases. V lost 8 bases, J lost 3 bases, and 3 bases stayed unmatched. Looked up from germline, CDR1 is MNHNY and CDR2 is SVGAGI (reference sequence). CDR3 length: 13 residues. The CDR3 DNA follows: TGTGCCAGCCGGGACAGGCTCAATCAGCCCCAGCATTTT. Amino acids: CASRDRLNQPQHF.

As regards this clone: This sample includes further DNA sequences coding for the same CDR3. V and J are TRBV6-5 and TRBJ2-7; 7 bases fit TRBD1. The CDR3 runs 15 residues. Germline values: CDR1 MNHEY, CDR2 SVGAGI. V lost 2 bases and J lost 0; bases outside the gene matches: 4. For the CDR3, the DNA is TGTGCCAGCAGTTACGCCCGGGACAGCTCCTACGAGCAGTACTTC. As protein: CASSYARDSSYEQYF.

The chain carries TRBV2 and TRBJ1-5, with D possibly TRBD1 on 6 matching bases. The CDR3 loop spans 16 amino acids. CDR1 and CDR2 from the germline V gene are SNHLY and FYNNEI. V gave up 5 bases and J gave up 2 bases, with 16 bases separating them. The CDR3 reads CASSLSGVLGNQPQHF. The CDR3, as DNA: TGTGCCAGCAGTCTGTCAGGGGTCCTTGGCAATCAGCCCCAGCATTTT.

The chain carries TRBV4-3 and TRBJ2-5; D ambiguous. The end of the DNA aligns better with TRBJ2-7, so the J call may be wrong. The CDR3 consists of 14 residues. Germline V lookup: CDR1 LGHNA, CDR2 YSLEER. Here the CDR3 DNA reads TGCGCCAGCAGCCAAGAACAGTTCTACTACGAGCAGTACTTC. Its protein is CASSQEQFYYEQYF.